This T cell receptor beta chain appears in the sequencing data of a study of T cells in Graves' hyperthyroidism and ophthalmopathy. Pregnant or lactating patients were excluded, as were those with uncontrolled infection or other autoimmune disease. Amplified regions were TCR beta CDR3 sequences from RNA transcripts. With the HTBI primer set, the TCR CDR3 went through a first round of RT-PCR. TCRdb redid the calling of the multiplex PCR reads with MiXCR, one entry per CDR3 protein. The sample carries about 270,000 distinct CDR3 sequences, around 22% recorded once. CDR1 is SGHDT and CDR2 is YYEEEE in the germline V gene. The length of the CDR3 is 20 residues. After removal of 4 bases from V and 2 bases from J, the junction contained 14 bases not matched to a gene.

Input material: blood. This sequence originates from a man aged 30 to 45 with Graves' ophthalmopathy. The gene calls are TRBV5-6 and TRBJ2-1, with 14 bases aligning to TRBD2. In nucleotides, the CDR3 is TGTGCCAGCAGCCCGCTTCCGGGACTAGCGGGAGCGAGGGCCTACAATGAGCAGTTCTTC. Protein: CASSPLPGLAGARAYNEQFF.